The 31 T cell receptor beta chains below were found in one sample sequenced in a study of memory CD4+ T cells and cytomegalovirus serostatus. The protocol was immunoSEQ multiplex PCR, while the TCRdb copy is restricted to in-frame clones and leaves out a portion. The data contain some 56,000 clones, roughly 87% of them singletons. Single viable CD3+CD4+CD8-CD45RO+ cells were sorted as the memory CD4+ T cells. The sample was memory CD4+ T cells from blood. The receptors shown here come from an adult in good health and CMV-seronegative.

This sequence joins TRBV7-6 and TRBJ1-6, with TRBD1 as a possible D gene (5 bases). Germline values: CDR1 SGHVS, CDR2 FNYEAQ. V gave up 0 bases and J gave up 8 bases, with 11 bases separating them. The CDR3 is made up of 15 amino acids. The DNA for the CDR3 is TGTGCCAGCAGCTTAGCTCGGACGGGGGATTCACCCCTCCACTTT. The encoded protein is CASSLARTGDSPLHF.

This clone has more than one count but fewer than ten. This chain joins TRBV7-3 and TRBJ1-2; TRBD1 matches 9 bases. Germline V gene lookup returns CDR1 SGHTA and CDR2 FQGTGA. After removal of 4 bases from V and 3 bases from J, the junction contained 6 bases not matched to a gene. The CDR3 runs 15 residues. The CDR3: CASSSRQGGHYGYTF. The CDR3 region has the DNA TGTGCCAGCAGCTCCCGACAGGGGGGTCACTATGGCTACACCTTC.

This clone was recorded only once. The chain has TRBV5-4 and TRBJ2-5; D is perhaps TRBD2 (6 bases). The ends were cut back, 0 bases at V and 1 base at J, with 10 bases in the middle. Germline V CDR1 and CDR2: SGHNT, YYREEE (reference sequence). CDR3 length: 15 amino acids. As DNA, the CDR3 is TGTGCCAGCAGCTTGGAGGGGACTGGCCAAGAGACCCAGTACTTC. Translating it yields CASSLEGTGQETQYF.

The genes are TRBV7-2 and TRBJ1-6, with TRBD1 matching 8 bases. This CDR3 comprises 18 residues. Germline V gene data show CDR1 as SGHTA and CDR2 as FQGNSA. Trimming took 4 bases from V and 5 from J; bases not matched to a gene: 13. The chain's CDR3 is CASSSPGRTGYNNSPLHF. The DNA for the CDR3 is TGTGCCAGCAGCTCCCCGGGGAGGACAGGGTACAATAATTCACCCCTCCACTTT.

This chain connects TRBV19 to TRBJ2-2, with D uncertain. V was shortened by 0 bases and J by 6 bases, with 14 bases between the two germline ends. Germline V gene lookup returns CDR1 LNHDA and CDR2 SQIVND (reference sequence). The CDR3 is 16 amino acids. The CDR3 sequence: CASSIEQPRHPGELFF. Here the CDR3 DNA reads TGTGCCAGTAGTATAGAACAGCCCAGACATCCCGGGGAGCTGTTTTTT. The full variable domain, in which reference TRBV19 and TRBJ2-2 provide the parts outside the CDR3, is DGGITQSPKYLFRKEGQNVTLSCEQNLNHDAMYWYRQDPGQGLRLIYYSQIVNDFQKGDIAEGYSVSREKKESFPLTVTSAQKNPTAFYLCASSIEQPRHPGELFFGEGSRLTVL.

This chain links TRBV7-2 with TRBJ1-1; D remains ambiguous. Trimming cost V 5 bases and J 2 bases, with 18 bases left between them. The CDR3 extends over 16 amino acids. Germline V gene lookup returns CDR1 SGHTA and CDR2 FQGNSA. The CDR3 sequence is CASSDGPPGLNTEAFF. CDR3 bases: TGTGCCAGCAGCGACGGCCCGCCAGGACTTAACACTGAAGCTTTCTTT.

This rearrangement joins TRBV9 to TRBJ1-4, with 7 positions matching TRBD1. CDR1 is SGDLS, CDR2 YYNGEE, per germline. The CDR3 sequence is 15 residues long. The trim removed 1 base at V and 7 bases at J, leaving 7 bases unmatched. This chain's CDR3 is CASSVKGALGEKLFF. The CDR3 nucleotides are TGTGCCAGCAGCGTAAAGGGGGCGTTGGGTGAAAAACTGTTTTTT.

The rearrangement uses TRBV4-1 and TRBJ1-3; D remains ambiguous. Germline lookup yields CDR1 MGHRA and CDR2 YSYEKL. CDR3 length: 18 amino acids. V was trimmed by 3 bases and J by 4 bases, leaving 22 bases between them. The CDR3: CASSQPGLSTTRGNTIYF. CDR3 nucleotides: TGCGCCAGCAGCCAGCCCGGGTTATCCACTACGAGAGGAAACACCATATATTTT.

J is TRBJ2-1 and V is TRBV28; 14 nucleotides agree with TRBD2. Per the germline V gene, CDR1 is MDHEN and CDR2 is SYDVKM. The CDR3 is 14 residues long. The V gene end was trimmed by 5 bases and the J gene end by 15 bases; junction bases not matched to a gene: 9. The CDR3: CASSLRLAGGPAFF. In DNA form, the CDR3 reads TGTGCCAGCAGTCTCCGACTAGCGGGGGGGCCAGCGTTCTTC.

This rearrangement joins TRBV10-3 to TRBJ2-2; possible D gene TRBD2, 5 bases. CDR3 length: 13 residues. CDR1 is ENHRY and CDR2 is SYGVKD in the germline V gene. V was shortened by 4 bases and J by 7 bases, with 10 bases between the two germline ends. The CDR3: CAISVEGFGELFF. The CDR3, as DNA: TGTGCCATCAGTGTCGAGGGATTCGGGGAGCTGTTTTTT.

This rearrangement joins TRBV9 to TRBJ2-2; D possibly matches TRBD1 or TRBD2 (6 bases each). The CDR3 sequence is 15 residues long. Trimming left V 2 bases short and J 1 base short, with 9 bases between. Germline CDR1 is SGDLS and CDR2 is YYNGEE. For the CDR3, the DNA is TGTGCCAGCAGCGTGGGGGGACAGAACACCGGGGAGCTGTTTTTT. Its protein product is CASSVGGQNTGELFF.

CDR3 protein: CASSPSGSGANVLTF. The CDR3 DNA is TGTGCCAGCTCACCATCCGGCTCTGGGGCCAACGTCCTGACTTTC. This chain links TRBV18 with TRBJ2-6; D not certain. The germline gives CDR1 KGHSH, CDR2 LQKENI. V lost 2 bases and J 0 bases, leaving 5 bases between the germline ends. CDR3 length: 15 residues.

V is TRBV30 and J is TRBJ1-2, with 8 bases lining up with TRBD1. J lost 4 bases, V lost 3 bases, and 7 bases had no gene match. The CDR3 loop spans 14 amino acids. The germline CDR1 and CDR2 sequences are GTSNPN and SVGIG (reference sequence). CDR3 DNA: TGTGCCTGGAGGATCCAGGGGGCGGGCTATGGCTACACCTTC. Its protein is CAWRIQGAGYGYTF.

The chain joins TRBV10-2 to TRBJ2-2; D assignment may be TRBD1 or TRBD2 (5 bases each). Trimming removed 7 bases at V and 1 base at J, with 16 bases between. Germline CDR1 reads WSHSY; CDR2 reads SAAADI. The CDR3 has 16 amino acids. The CDR3 reads CASTSYGDQNTGELFF. The CDR3 coding sequence is TGCGCCAGCACTTCGTACGGGGACCAGAACACCGGGGAGCTGTTTTTT.

In DNA form, the CDR3 reads TGTGCCAGCAGTAGGGGGGTAAAGGAAAAACTGTTTTTT. Its translation: CASSRGVKEKLFF. The rearrangement joins TRBV6-1 to TRBJ1-4; tentatively, D is TRBD1 (6 bases). There are 13 residues in the CDR3. CDR1 and CDR2 (germline): MNHNS, SASEGT. Between the trimmed V and J ends, which lost 5 bases and 8 bases, there was a span of 12 bases.

This chain links TRBV11-1 with TRBJ2-3; D is unclear. V was clipped by 2 bases and J by 3 bases, with 6 bases between them. This CDR3 has 13 residues. The V gene's germline CDR1 is SGHAT and CDR2 FQDESV (reference sequence). The chain's CDR3 is CASSLKHTDTQYF. In nucleotides, the CDR3 is TGTGCCAGCAGCTTAAAGCATACAGATACGCAGTATTTT.

The chain is built from TRBV6-1 and TRBJ2-2; perhaps D is TRBD1 or TRBD2 (5 bases each). The CDR3 runs 14 residues. V lost 8 bases and J 1 base, leaving 11 bases between the germline ends. Germline V gives CDR1 MNHNS, CDR2 SASEGT. In nucleotides, the CDR3 is TGTGCCAGCCGCCGGGACCTGAACACCGGGGAGCTGTTTTTT. Its protein product is CASRRDLNTGELFF.

The V gene is TRBV6-1, the J gene TRBJ2-7; 11 bases match TRBD1. J lost 3 bases, V lost 2 bases, and 12 bases had no gene match. The CDR3 runs to 18 residues. Germline CDR1 is MNHNS and CDR2 is SASEGT. The CDR3 DNA sequence: TGTGCCAGCAGTGAACAAGGAGCTTGGACAGGGGGCAGCTACGAGCAGTACTTC. Amino acid sequence: CASSEQGAWTGGSYEQYF.

CDR3 DNA: TGTGCCAGCAGCCCCACGACAGGGCTTAATGAAAAACTGTTTTTT. This encodes CASSPTTGLNEKLFF. V is TRBV27 and J is TRBJ1-4; the match to TRBD1 covers 7 bases. The CDR3 is made up of 15 amino acids. V lost 6 bases to trimming and J lost 4 bases; unmatched junction nucleotides: 8. CDR1 is MNHEY and CDR2 is SMNVEV in the germline V gene (reference sequence).

This chain links TRBV10-3 with TRBJ1-3; D unresolved. CDR3 length: 15 amino acids. Per germline, CDR1 ENHRY and CDR2 SYGVKD. Trimming removed 3 bases at V and 0 bases at J, with 9 bases between. CDR3 protein: CAISEGQYSGNTIYF. The CDR3 DNA is TGTGCCATCAGTGAAGGGCAGTACTCTGGAAACACCATATATTTT.

The chain has TRBV5-1 and TRBJ1-1; D is ambiguous. The germline CDR1 and CDR2 sequences are SGHRS and YFSETQ. V was trimmed by 1 base and J by 0 bases, leaving 7 bases between them. The CDR3 spans 14 residues. The CDR3 loop is CASSLYRMNTEAFF. In DNA, the CDR3 is TGCGCCAGCAGCTTGTACCGTATGAACACTGAAGCTTTCTTT. Full variable domain (missing parts from reference TRBV5-1 and TRBJ1-1): KAGVTQTPRYLIKTRGQQVTLSCSPISGHRSVSWYQQTPGQGLQFLFEYFSETQRNKGNFPGRFSGRQFSNSRSEMNVSTLELGDSALYLCASSLYRMNTEAFFGQGTRLTVV.

V usage is TRBV7-2 and J usage is TRBJ2-5, with TRBD2 matching over 16 bases. V shed 4 bases and J 4 bases; nucleotides not matched to a gene: 6. In germline, CDR1 is SGHTA, CDR2 FQGNSA. The CDR3 runs 17 residues. The chain's CDR3 is CASSSGLAGGTVETQYF. DNA for the CDR3: TGTGCCAGCAGCTCGGGACTAGCGGGGGGGACAGTAGAGACCCAGTACTTC.

The J gene is TRBJ2-3, the V gene TRBV6-5; D gene ambiguous. Trimming took 4 bases from V and 2 from J, leaving 4 bases between them. Germline CDR1 MNHEY, CDR2 SVGAGI. The CDR3 is 12 amino acids. DNA of the CDR3: TGTGCCAGCAGTTCCTACACAGATACGCAGTATTTT. It is translated as CASSSYTDTQYF.

This clone was observed once. V is TRBV27 and J is TRBJ2-7, with D perhaps matching TRBD1 (6 bases). CDR3 length equals 14 residues. The germline gives CDR1 MNHEY, CDR2 SMNVEV (reference sequence). V lost 2 bases and J lost 5, with 13 bases in between. The CDR3 DNA reads TGTGCCAGCAGTTTAAGGGGCAGGGACAACGAGCAGTACTTC. Translated: CASSLRGRDNEQYF.

The chain uses TRBV2 and TRBJ2-6; D may be TRBD2 (6 bases). There are 11 residues in the CDR3. Germline values: CDR1 SNHLY, CDR2 FYNNEI. Trimming left V 11 bases short and J 4 bases short, with 6 bases between. The CDR3 bases are TGTGCCGGGAGGGGGGCCAACGTCCTGACTTTC. It codes for CAGRGANVLTF. Full variable domain (outside the CDR3, taken from reference TRBV2 and TRBJ2-6): EPEVTQTPSHQVTQMGQEVILRCVPISNHLYFYWYRQILGQKVEFLVSFYNNEISEKSEIFDDQFSVERPDGSNFTLKIRSTKLEDSAMYFCAGRGANVLTFGAGSRLTVL.

V usage is TRBV4-2 and J usage is TRBJ1-6; perhaps TRBD1 as D (5 bases). In germline, CDR1 is LGHNA, CDR2 YNFKEQ. The CDR3 is made up of 16 amino acids. The ends were cut back, 1 base at V and 4 bases at J, with 11 bases in the middle. CDR3 protein: CASSQGGISYNSPLHF. In DNA form, the CDR3 reads TGTGCCAGCAGCCAAGGGGGGATCTCGTATAATTCACCCCTCCACTTT.

A single count supports this clone. The J gene is TRBJ1-2, the V gene TRBV6-5, with no clear D. Between the trimmed V and J ends, which lost 6 bases and 8 bases, there was a span of 19 bases. CDR3 length: 14 residues. Germline V gene data show CDR1 as MNHEY and CDR2 as SVGAGI. CDR3 in DNA: TGTGCCAGCAGCCCGTTGACTCTGGGAAGCGGCTACACCTTC. It codes for CASSPLTLGSGYTF.

This clone was recorded a few times. The chain carries TRBV5-6 and TRBJ1-1; no firm D call. The length of the CDR3 is 15 residues. Between the trimmed V and J ends, which lost 5 bases and 3 bases, there was a span of 17 bases. CDR1 is SGHDT and CDR2 is YYEEEE in the germline V gene. CDR3 in amino acids: CASRAPAGRDTEAFF. CDR3 bases: TGTGCCAGCAGGGCTCCAGCGGGGAGGGACACTGAAGCTTTCTTT.

The rearrangement uses TRBV7-3 and TRBJ1-1; D is perhaps TRBD1 (6 bases). The germline V gene encodes CDR1 SGHTA and CDR2 FQGTGA. CDR3 length: 16 residues. V was shortened by 5 bases and J by 0 bases, with 16 bases between the two germline ends. CDR3 loop: CASSIKQGPLNTEAFF. The CDR3 coding sequence is TGTGCCAGCAGCATAAAACAGGGACCACTGAACACTGAAGCTTTCTTT.

The chain recombines TRBV7-2 with TRBJ1-6; maybe TRBD1 (5 bases). Germline assignment: CDR1 SGHTA and CDR2 FQGNSA. This CDR3 has 15 residues. V was trimmed by 1 base and J by 6 bases, leaving 10 bases between them. As DNA, the CDR3 is TGTGCCAGCAGCTTAGTAGTGACAGCTAATTCACCCCTCCACTTT. As protein: CASSLVVTANSPLHF.

This clone was seen only once. The CDR3 here is CASSNRDPSSYNSPLHF. CDR3 nucleotide sequence: TGTGCCAGCAGTAACAGGGATCCCAGCTCCTATAATTCACCCCTCCACTTT. The chain uses TRBV2 and TRBJ1-6; possibly TRBD1 for D (6 bases). Germline CDR1 SNHLY, CDR2 FYNNEI. V lost 5 bases to trimming and J lost 0 bases, with 14 bases between them. This CDR3 contains 17 residues.